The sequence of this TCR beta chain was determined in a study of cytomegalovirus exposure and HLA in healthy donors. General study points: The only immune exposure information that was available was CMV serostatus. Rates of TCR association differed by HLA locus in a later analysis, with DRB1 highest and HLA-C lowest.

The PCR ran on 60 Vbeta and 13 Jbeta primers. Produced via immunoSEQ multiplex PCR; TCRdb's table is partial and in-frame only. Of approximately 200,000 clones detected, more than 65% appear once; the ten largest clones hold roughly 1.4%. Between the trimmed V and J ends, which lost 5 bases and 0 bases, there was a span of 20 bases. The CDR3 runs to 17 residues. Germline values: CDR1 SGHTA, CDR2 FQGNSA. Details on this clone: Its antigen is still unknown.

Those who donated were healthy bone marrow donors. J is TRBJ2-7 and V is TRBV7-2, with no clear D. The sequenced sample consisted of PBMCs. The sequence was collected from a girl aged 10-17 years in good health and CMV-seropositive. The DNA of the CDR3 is TGTGCCAGCAGCCCCCGGTCGAAGACTTCGAGCTCCTACGAGCAGTACTTC. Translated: CASSPRSKTSSSYEQYF.